One and the same sample provided the 11 T cell receptor beta chains below, sequenced in a study of blood T cell repertoires in COVID-19. Some clones are missing from TCRdb's copy, which holds only in-frame ones; the method was immunoSEQ multiplex PCR. This sample has tens of thousands of clones, with approximately 80% found just once. The sequenced sample consisted of peripheral blood. Receptor source: a man between 65 and 85 years old with acute or convalescent COVID-19.

The V call is TRBV5-6, the J call TRBJ1-5, with 8 bases lining up with TRBD1. The V segment lost 4 bases and the J segment 6 bases; nucleotides outside the gene matches: 9. CDR3 length: 15 amino acids. Germline values: CDR1 SGHDT, CDR2 YYEEEE. The CDR3 region is CASSLGTGGGQPQHF. The CDR3 region has the DNA TGTGCCAGCAGCCTAGGCACAGGGGGAGGTCAGCCCCAGCATTTT. The variable domain in full, with the rest retrieved from reference TRBV5-6 and TRBJ1-5, is DAGVTQSPTHLIKTRGQQVTLRCSPKSGHDTVSWYQQALGQGPQFIFQYYEEEERQRGNFPDRFSGHQFPNYSSELNVNALLLGDSALYLCASSLGTGGGQPQHFGDGTRLSIL.

To note about this clone: Other DNA sequences from this sample encode an identical CDR3 as well. The gene calls are TRBV19 and TRBJ1-1; tentative D call: TRBD1 (5 bases). The CDR3 has 14 amino acids. Trimming stripped 2 bases from V and 5 bases from J, with 12 bases between. Germline CDR1 and CDR2: LNHDA and SQIVND (reference sequence). The CDR3 sequence: CASSILGGGTEAFF. CDR3 DNA: TGTGCCAGTAGTATACTGGGGGGGGGAACTGAAGCTTTCTTT.

The chain combines TRBV3-1 (or the pseudogene TRBV3-2) with TRBJ2-3, with TRBD2 matching over 10 bases. Germline lookup yields CDR1 LGHDT and CDR2 YNNKEL (reference sequence). The CDR3 is 16 amino acids. J lost 2 bases, V lost 3 bases, and 5 bases had no gene match. The CDR3 region is CASSHLAGAFTDTQYF. Here the CDR3 DNA reads TGTGCCAGCAGCCACCTAGCGGGGGCCTTCACAGATACGCAGTATTTT.

The CDR3 bases are TGTGCCAGCAGCTTAGGTGGCGGGACAGGGTACAATGAGCAGTTCTTC. It encodes CASSLGGGTGYNEQFF. The chain joins TRBV11-2 to TRBJ2-1, with TRBD1 matching over 9 bases. Germline lookup yields CDR1 SGHAT and CDR2 FQNNGV. The CDR3 is 16 amino acids. Trimming at V came to 1 base and at J to 4 bases, leaving 5 bases not matched to a gene.

This clone turned up a few times. The rearrangement uses TRBV5-1 and TRBJ2-7; 7 bases fit TRBD1. V lost 2 bases and J lost 8; bases outside the gene matches: 10. The CDR3 runs to 14 residues. Per germline, CDR1 SGHRS and CDR2 YFSETQ. CDR3: CASSLPGQPGKQYF. CDR3 DNA: TGCGCCAGCAGCTTACCGGGACAGCCCGGGAAGCAGTACTTC.

The genes are TRBV28 and TRBJ2-2; D call uncertain. The V end was cut by 6 bases, the J end by 0 bases, with 14 bases between. CDR3 length: 16 amino acids. Germline V CDR1 and CDR2: MDHEN, SYDVKM. The CDR3, as DNA: TGTGCCAGCAGGGGCTACCAATCCGCGAACACCGGGGAGCTGTTTTTT. It codes for CASRGYQSANTGELFF.

This chain connects TRBV6-5 to TRBJ2-1; a possible D gene is TRBD2 (6 bases). Germline assignment: CDR1 MNHEY and CDR2 SVGAGI. There are 14 residues in the CDR3. V lost 6 bases and J 12 bases, leaving 21 bases between the germline ends. The DNA of the CDR3 is TGTGCCAGCAGCCTGAGTGAGGGACTCACACGGCAGTTCTTC. This codes for CASSLSEGLTRQFF.

This clone was seen a single time. The gene calls are TRBV5-1 and TRBJ1-1; D may be TRBD1 (6 bases). Trimming cost V 3 bases and J 4 bases, with 19 bases left between them. Germline-derived CDR1 and CDR2 are SGHRS and YFSETQ. The CDR3 sequence is 16 residues long. The CDR3 loop is CASSSRAGGAGTEAFF. The CDR3 DNA reads as TGCGCCAGCAGCTCAAGGGCGGGGGGCGCGGGCACTGAAGCTTTCTTT.

The genes are TRBV2 and TRBJ1-4; the D gene is possibly TRBD1 (5 bases). The length of the CDR3 is 13 residues. Trimming left V 8 bases short and J 8 bases short, with 15 bases between. Germline-derived CDR1 and CDR2 are SNHLY and FYNNEI. The CDR3 nucleotides are TGTGCCAGCGGCCCGTGGGGGGACGAAAAACTGTTTTTT. It yields the protein CASGPWGDEKLFF. Supplemented by reference TRBV2 and TRBJ1-4, the full variable domain reads EPEVTQTPSHQVTQMGQEVILRCVPISNHLYFYWYRQILGQKVEFLVSFYNNEISEKSEIFDDQFSVERPDGSNFTLKIRSTKLEDSAMYFCASGPWGDEKLFFGSGTQLSVL.

V and J are TRBV6-5 and TRBJ1-2; maybe TRBD1 (6 bases). Germline lookup yields CDR1 MNHEY and CDR2 SVGAGI. The CDR3 extends over 14 amino acids. The V end lost 2 bases, the J end lost 2 bases, and 9 bases lay between the germline ends. This CDR3 reads CASSYDTGNYGYTF. The CDR3 nucleotides read TGTGCCAGCAGTTACGACACAGGGAACTATGGCTACACCTTC.

J is TRBJ2-1 and V is TRBV3-1 (or the pseudogene TRBV3-2); perhaps TRBD1 as D (6 bases). The CDR3 loop spans 16 amino acids. V was clipped by 6 bases and J by 4 bases, with 19 bases between them. Germline V lookup: CDR1 LGHDT, CDR2 YNNKEL (reference sequence). The CDR3 reads CASSLWTEQEYNEQFF. The DNA of the CDR3 is TGTGCCAGCAGTCTGTGGACAGAGCAAGAGTACAATGAGCAGTTCTTC.